This passage covers 13 T cell receptor beta chains from one sample sequenced in a study of T cell responses to AZD1222 COVID-19 vaccine. The table came from immunoSEQ multiplex PCR; TCRdb's copy has only in-frame clones and leaves some out. The table records roughly 120,000 clones, just over 85% of them present only once. This specimen was peripheral blood, taken on day 0 of AZD1222 vaccination. These receptors were taken from an adult in good health.

The V call is TRBV15, the J call TRBJ1-1; D is possibly TRBD1 (6 bases). Trimming took off 5 bases at V and 4 bases at J, with 17 bases between the two ends. The CDR3 runs 15 residues. Germline loops: CDR1 LNHNV, CDR2 YYDKDF (reference sequence). DNA of the CDR3: TGTGCCACCAGCGCACGAAAACAGGGTGGCACTGAAGCTTTCTTT. It encodes CATSARKQGGTEAFF.

The chain uses TRBV6-1 and TRBJ2-1; a possible D gene is TRBD1 (5 bases). The CDR3 consists of 18 residues. The germline V gene has CDR1 MNHNS and CDR2 SASEGT. Trimming left V 2 bases short and J 6 bases short, with 23 bases between. This chain's CDR3 is CASSEYGVRAGFGNEQFF. CDR3 bases: TGTGCCAGCAGTGAATATGGGGTACGGGCAGGGTTTGGCAATGAGCAGTTCTTC.

V gene TRBV19 combines with J gene TRBJ1-2; D possibly corresponds to TRBD1 (6 bases). Germline V gene lookup returns CDR1 LNHDA and CDR2 SQIVND (reference sequence). CDR3 length: 15 amino acids. V lost 3 bases to trimming and J lost 5 bases, with 16 bases between them. The DNA of the CDR3 is TGTGCCAGTAGTATGGAAACACAGGGACTTTATGGCTACACCTTC. It specifies CASSMETQGLYGYTF.

This rearrangement joins TRBV10-3 to TRBJ2-7; D not resolved. This CDR3 is built from 12 residues. From germline, CDR1 is ENHRY and CDR2 SYGVKD. V shed 6 bases and J shed 3 bases, with 9 bases lying between them. The CDR3 loop reads CAIRTARYEQYF. The CDR3 DNA reads as TGTGCCATCAGAACGGCCCGCTACGAGCAGTACTTC.

The CDR3: CASRMPGASYNEQFF. The CDR3 region has the DNA TGTGCCAGCCGCATGCCGGGGGCTTCCTACAATGAGCAGTTCTTC. V is TRBV6-5 and J is TRBJ2-1; possibly TRBD1 or TRBD2 for D (6 bases each). Trimming pared 8 bases from V and 1 base from J, leaving 15 bases between. The CDR3 totals 15 residues. CDR1 and CDR2 from the germline V gene are MNHEY and SVGAGI.

The chain recombines TRBV24-1 with TRBJ2-1; no clear D gene. V was clipped by 2 bases and J by 4 bases, with 8 bases between them. The CDR3 sequence is 14 residues long. Looked up from germline, CDR1 is KGHDR and CDR2 is SFDVKD. CDR3 region: CATSDSLPYNEQFF. CDR3 nucleotides: TGTGCCACCAGTGATTCTTTACCGTACAATGAGCAGTTCTTC.

The gene calls are TRBV12-3 or TRBV12-4 and TRBJ2-5; 7 bases agree with TRBD2. V dropped 7 bases and J dropped 5; count of bases not matched to a gene: 7. This CDR3 region has 13 residues. The CDR3 sequence: CASILSGAETQYF. CDR3 bases: TGTGCCAGCATTTTGAGCGGGGCGGAGACCCAGTACTTC.

This chain's CDR3 is CASSAGTGYNQPQHF. CDR3 DNA: TGCGCCAGCAGCGCCGGGACAGGGTACAATCAGCCCCAGCATTTT. The chain has TRBV5-1 and TRBJ1-5, with TRBD1 identical over 9 bases. The CDR3 sequence is 15 residues long. Germline trimming cut 4 bases from V and 3 bases from J; bases unmatched to any gene: 5. CDR1 and CDR2 from the germline V gene are SGHRS and YFSETQ.

This clone was counted many times. V gene TRBV7-8 combines with J gene TRBJ1-1; 10 nucleotides agree with TRBD1. Trimming removed 0 bases from V and 2 bases from J; junction bases left unmatched: 6. CDR3 length equals 17 residues. Looked up from germline, CDR1 is SGHVS and CDR2 is FQNEAQ. The CDR3 here is CASSLALGTGENTEAFF. Here the CDR3 DNA reads TGTGCCAGCAGCTTAGCCCTCGGGACAGGGGAAAACACTGAAGCTTTCTTT.

V gene TRBV6-5 combines with J gene TRBJ2-7, with 7 bases fitting TRBD2. CDR3 length: 14 amino acids. V was clipped by 6 bases and J by 2 bases; unmatched bases: 7. Germline V gene data show CDR1 as MNHEY and CDR2 as SVGAGI. The CDR3 DNA sequence: TGTGCCAGCAGAGCGGGACCGCAGCCCTACGAGCAGTACTTC. As protein: CASRAGPQPYEQYF.

The chain joins TRBV15 to TRBJ1-4; D uncertain. This CDR3 is built from 14 residues. With 1 base removed from V and 7 bases from J, the gap between germline ends came to 10 bases. Germline CDR1 and CDR2: LNHNV and YYDKDF (reference sequence). The CDR3 DNA is TGTGCCACCAGCAGAGGTAGGGTTGGTGAAAAACTGTTTTTT. Translating it yields CATSRGRVGEKLFF.

The chain recombines TRBV11-3 with TRBJ2-2; tentative D call: TRBD2 (6 bases). Germline V gene data show CDR1 as SGHNT and CDR2 as YENEEA. V was clipped by 3 bases and J by 3 bases, with 14 bases between them. The CDR3 sequence is 16 residues long. Here the CDR3 DNA reads TGTGCCAGCAGCTTCGGGGGATATGAAGACACCGGGGAGCTGTTTTTT. Translation: CASSFGGYEDTGELFF. The full variable domain, rest sourced from reference TRBV11-3 and TRBJ2-2, is EAGVVQSPRYKIIEKKQPVAFWCNPISGHNTLYWYLQNLGQGPELLIRYENEEAVDDSQLPKDRFSAERLKGVDSTLKIQPAELGDSAVYLCASSFGGYEDTGELFFGEGSRLTVL.

V usage is TRBV29-1 and J usage is TRBJ1-2; TRBD1 is a possible D gene (5 bases). Germline CDR1 reads SQVTM; CDR2 reads ANQGSEA. The CDR3 is 13 residues long. Trimming shortened V by 4 bases and J by 7 bases, and 16 bases separated the two germline ends. CDR3 sequence (DNA): TGCAGCGTTGGACAGCTCCAGGGCGGTGGCTACACCTTC. As protein: CSVGQLQGGGYTF.